Below, 16 T cell receptor beta chains from the same sample are listed, as sequenced in a study of graft-versus-host responses after intestinal transplantation. Antigens of these TCRs are unknown. The data were produced by immunoSEQ multiplex PCR, yet TCRdb's version contains in-frame clones alone and is incomplete. Seen here are about 85,000 clones, under 85% observed once, and the top ten hold about 18%. This specimen consisted of unstimulated CD8+ T cells sorted from spleen or lymph node cells, obtained before intestinal transplant. The source is a human donor who received an intestinal transplant.

This CDR3 reads CASSQDTSVYNEQFF. The CDR3, as DNA: TGCGCCAGCAGCCAAGACACTAGCGTCTACAATGAGCAGTTCTTC. The chain has TRBV4-1 and TRBJ2-1; 7 bases align to TRBD2. This CDR3 comprises 15 residues. The ends lost 0 bases at V and 3 bases at J; junction bases unmatched: 2. Germline CDR1 is MGHRA and CDR2 is YSYEKL.

The chain has TRBV4-1 and TRBJ2-3, with 7 bases aligning to TRBD1. Germline V gene data show CDR1 as MGHRA and CDR2 as YSYEKL. This CDR3 spans 16 amino acids. With V trimmed by 8 bases and J by 6 bases, 17 bases remained unmatched. CDR3 bases: TGCGCCAGCCGTCAATCGACTTGGGTCAGGGGGGATACGCAGTATTTT. It is translated as CASRQSTWVRGDTQYF.

This chain joins TRBV7-8 and TRBJ2-5; the D is unclear. The V and J ends lost 0 bases and 1 base respectively, with 12 bases between them. Germline values: CDR1 SGHVS, CDR2 FQNEAQ. The CDR3 is 16 amino acids. As DNA, the CDR3 is TGTGCCAGCAGCTTAGCGTTAAGCTCCCTCCAAGAGACCCAGTACTTC. Translating gives CASSLALSSLQETQYF.

On this clone itself: One end of the junction varies from germline; a read error may be responsible. The chain recombines TRBV4-1 with TRBJ2-7; 10 nucleotides align to TRBD1. This CDR3 comprises 14 residues. CDR1 MGHRA and CDR2 YSYEKL come from the germline V gene. The CDR3 loop is CASSAGTGAHEQYF. The CDR3 nucleotides read TGTGCCAGCAGCGCCGGGACAGGGGCCCACGAGCAGTACTTC.

The chain combines TRBV4-1 with TRBJ2-5; perhaps TRBD2 as D (5 bases). The V gene lost 0 bases and the J gene lost 4 bases, with 12 bases spanning the gap. This CDR3 contains 15 residues. Germline values: CDR1 MGHRA, CDR2 YSYEKL. The CDR3 region has the DNA TGCGCCAGCAGCCAAGAAGCGGCCAGTCCAGAGACCCAGTACTTC. It translates to CASSQEAASPETQYF.

As concerns this clone: The junction departs from the called germline gene at one end, perhaps through a read error. V usage is TRBV7-9 and J usage is TRBJ1-2, with 7 bases lining up with TRBD1. From germline, CDR1 is SEHNR and CDR2 FQNEAQ (reference sequence). The CDR3 sequence is 19 residues long. The CDR3 sequence: CSSSFLRQGLALGDYGYTF. The CDR3 bases are TGTTCCAGCAGCTTTCTGAGACAGGGCTTGGCCCTAGGAGACTATGGCTACACCTTC. Full variable domain (rest looked up from reference TRBV7-9 and TRBJ1-2): DTGVSQNPRHKITKRGQNVTFRCDPISEHNRLYWYRQTLGQGPEFLTYFQNEAQLEKSRLLSDRFSAERPKGSFSTLEIQRTEQGDSAMYLCSSSFLRQGLALGDYGYTFGSGTRLTVV.

J is TRBJ2-3 and V is TRBV7-6; 9 nucleotides line up with TRBD1. CDR3 length: 14 amino acids. Germline V lookup: CDR1 SGHVS, CDR2 FNYEAQ. V lost 6 bases and J lost 3; bases outside the gene matches: 4. The CDR3 sequence: CASRSDRGTDTQYF. The DNA of the CDR3 is TGTGCCAGCAGATCCGACAGGGGGACAGATACGCAGTATTTT.

J is TRBJ1-3 and V is TRBV5-5; TRBD1 matches 8 bases. Germline CDR1 reads SGHKS; CDR2 reads YYEKEE (reference sequence). This CDR3 has 15 amino acids. The trim removed 4 bases at V and 0 bases at J, leaving 3 bases unmatched. This chain's CDR3 is CASSRTGPSGNTIYF. The CDR3 nucleotides read TGTGCCAGCAGCCGGACAGGGCCCTCTGGAAACACCATATATTTT.

The chain carries TRBV29-1 and TRBJ1-4; 8 bases line up with TRBD1. The CDR3 contains 12 residues. V lost 6 bases and J lost 3; bases outside the gene matches: 0. Per germline, CDR1 SQVTM and CDR2 ANQGSEA. In nucleotides, the CDR3 is TGCAGCGTACAGGGGGCTAATGAAAAACTGTTTTTT. It specifies CSVQGANEKLFF.

This chain connects TRBV4-1 to TRBJ1-1; D gene uncertain. This CDR3 is 15 amino acids long. The V end was cut by 3 bases, the J end by 5 bases, with 16 bases between. Germline V CDR1 and CDR2: MGHRA, YSYEKL. The chain's CDR3 is CASSQWVSLGTEAFF. The CDR3, as DNA: TGCGCCAGCAGCCAGTGGGTCTCCTTGGGAACTGAAGCTTTCTTT.

The J gene is TRBJ2-2, the V gene TRBV18; 8 bases align to TRBD1. V was clipped by 3 bases and J by 7 bases; unmatched bases: 4. The CDR3 runs to 14 residues. From germline, CDR1 is KGHSH and CDR2 LQKENI. Here the CDR3 DNA reads TGTGCCAGCTCACCGACAGGGGATGACGGGGAGCTGTTTTTT. Translation: CASSPTGDDGELFF.

This clone appeared a single time. The genes are TRBV2 and TRBJ1-5, with D possibly TRBD1 on 5 matching bases. CDR3 length equals 13 residues. The V gene lost 4 bases and the J gene lost 6 bases, with 10 bases spanning the gap. Per germline, CDR1 SNHLY and CDR2 FYNNEI. The CDR3 region has the DNA TGTGCCAGCAGTGGGCAGAGGGGTCAGCCCCAGCATTTT. Its translation is CASSGQRGQPQHF.

The V and J genes are TRBV14 and TRBJ2-7; no clear D. V shed 4 bases and J shed 3 bases, with 10 bases lying between them. Germline V gene data show CDR1 as SGHDN and CDR2 as FVKESK. The CDR3 totals 13 residues. CDR3 protein: CASSPDGNYEQYF. The CDR3 DNA reads TGTGCCAGCAGCCCGGACGGAAACTACGAGCAGTACTTC. The entire variable domain, with the rest obtained from reference TRBV14 and TRBJ2-7, is as follows: EAGVTQFPSHSVIEKGQTVTLRCDPISGHDNLYWYRRVMGKEIKFLLHFVKESKQDESGMPNNRFLAERTGGTYSTLKVQPAELEDSGVYFCASSPDGNYEQYFGPGTRLTVT.

This clone was observed a few times. The chain joins TRBV6-1 to TRBJ1-3, with a weak D call TRBD1 (5 bases). The CDR3 has 15 residues. Germline V gene lookup returns CDR1 MNHNS and CDR2 SASEGT. Trimming pared 4 bases from V and 6 bases from J, leaving 16 bases between. The DNA of the CDR3 is TGTGCCAGCAGTGTGAACCGACGCAGGGCAAACACCATATATTTT. Residues: CASSVNRRRANTIYF.

The V gene is TRBV5-5, the J gene TRBJ2-3, with D uncertain. Trimming took off 1 base at V and 4 bases at J, with 4 bases between the two ends. Germline CDR1 reads SGHKS; CDR2 reads YYEKEE (reference sequence). CDR3 size: 12 residues. This CDR3 reads CASSLSADTQYF. DNA for the CDR3: TGTGCCAGCAGCTTGTCAGCAGATACGCAGTATTTT.

The rearrangement joins TRBV28 to TRBJ2-7; TRBD2 aligns across 13 bases. The CDR3 extends over 14 amino acids. With V trimmed by 6 bases and J by 6 bases, 5 bases remained unmatched. The V gene's germline CDR1 is MDHEN and CDR2 SYDVKM. CDR3: CASSLGTSGTEQYF. The CDR3 region has the DNA TGTGCCAGCAGCTTAGGGACTAGCGGGACCGAGCAGTACTTC.